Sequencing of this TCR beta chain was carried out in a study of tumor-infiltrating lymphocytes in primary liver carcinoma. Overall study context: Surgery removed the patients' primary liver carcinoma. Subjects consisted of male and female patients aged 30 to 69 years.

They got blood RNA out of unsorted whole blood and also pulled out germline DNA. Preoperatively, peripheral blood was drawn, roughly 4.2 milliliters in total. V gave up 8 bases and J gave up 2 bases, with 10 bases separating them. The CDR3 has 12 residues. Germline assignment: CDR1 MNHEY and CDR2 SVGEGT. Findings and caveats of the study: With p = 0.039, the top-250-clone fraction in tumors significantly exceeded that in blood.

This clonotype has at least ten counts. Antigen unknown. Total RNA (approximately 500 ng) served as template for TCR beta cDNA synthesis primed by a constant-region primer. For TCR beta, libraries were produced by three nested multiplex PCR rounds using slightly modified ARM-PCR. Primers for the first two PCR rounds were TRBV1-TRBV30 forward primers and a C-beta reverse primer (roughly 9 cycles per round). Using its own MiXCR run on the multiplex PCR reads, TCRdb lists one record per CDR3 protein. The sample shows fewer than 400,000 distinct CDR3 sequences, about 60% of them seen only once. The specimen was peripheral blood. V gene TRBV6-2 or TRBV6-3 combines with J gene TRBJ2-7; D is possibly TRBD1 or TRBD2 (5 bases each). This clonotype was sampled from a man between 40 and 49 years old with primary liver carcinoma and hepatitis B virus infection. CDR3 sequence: CASGDGTYEQYF. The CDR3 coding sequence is TGTGCCAGCGGGGACGGAACCTACGAGCAGTACTTC.